Each of the 26 T cell receptor beta chains below was sequenced from the same sample in a study of blood T cell repertoires in COVID-19. Only in-frame clones appear in the TCRdb table, and some are missing; sequencing was by immunoSEQ multiplex PCR. The repertoire includes 150,000 to 200,000 clones, 75% to 90% of them detected once, and roughly 2% sits in the top ten. Material: peripheral blood. The receptors shown here come from a man between 65 and 85 years old with active or convalescent COVID-19.

The gene calls are TRBV7-6 and TRBJ1-1; TRBD1 agrees at 7 bases. This CDR3 comprises 15 residues. Germline V gene sequence: CDR1 SGHVS, CDR2 FNYEAQ. J lost 0 bases, V lost 5 bases, and 6 bases had no gene match. The CDR3 sequence is CASSPRQGLNTEAFF. The CDR3 coding sequence is TGTGCCAGCAGCCCCAGACAGGGTCTGAACACTGAAGCTTTCTTT.

This chain uses TRBV21-1 with TRBJ2-1; whether TRBD1, the table's D call, matches the DNA was not checked. TRBV21-1 is given as a pseudogene. This CDR3 spans 17 amino acids. CDR3 sequence (DNA): TGTGCCAGCAGCAAAGCGCTTATGGGACAGGGCCACAATGAGCAGTTCTTC. It translates to CASSKALMGQGHNEQFF.

The gene calls are TRBV11-3 and TRBJ2-2; the match to TRBD1 covers 7 bases. The CDR3 sequence is 17 residues long. V lost 5 bases, J lost 3 bases, and 12 bases stayed unmatched. Germline V gene sequence: CDR1 SGHNT, CDR2 YENEEA. Here the CDR3 DNA reads TGTGCCAGCAGCCCACACAGGGGCCGACCCTACACCGGGGAGCTGTTTTTT. This encodes CASSPHRGRPYTGELFF.

V is TRBV6-4 and J is TRBJ2-2; 9 bases map to TRBD2. The V gene's germline CDR1 is MRHNA and CDR2 SNTAGT. J was trimmed by 3 bases and V by 3 bases; bases with no gene match: 5. The CDR3 is made up of 16 amino acids. CDR3 in DNA: TGTGCCAGCAGTGAGTCTAGCGGGGCCGACACCGGGGAGCTGTTTTTT. The encoded protein is CASSESSGADTGELFF.

The chain recombines TRBV18 with TRBJ2-5; 14 nucleotides line up with TRBD2. The CDR3 spans 17 residues. CDR1 is KGHSH and CDR2 is LQKENI in the germline V gene. J was trimmed by 4 bases and V by 3 bases; bases with no gene match: 7. CDR3 bases: TGTGCCAGCTCACCGCCGGGAGGACTAGCGGGGGGAGAGACCCAGTACTTC. It translates to CASSPPGGLAGGETQYF.

This chain uses TRBV20-1 with TRBJ1-4, with no clear D. CDR1 is DFQATT and CDR2 is SNEGSKA in the germline V gene (reference sequence). Trimming removed 2 bases from V and 8 bases from J, with 6 bases in between. CDR3 length: 11 amino acids. The CDR3 DNA follows: TGCAGTGCTAGATCCCGGGAAAAACTGTTTTTT. This encodes CSARSREKLFF.

The CDR3 sequence: CASSLFGGIGELFF. The CDR3 nucleotides read TGTGCCAGCAGTTTATTCGGCGGTATCGGGGAGCTGTTTTTT. This rearrangement joins TRBV28 to TRBJ2-2; D call uncertain. V lost 1 base, J lost 7 bases, and 10 bases lay in between. The CDR3 is 14 amino acids. The germline V gene encodes CDR1 MDHEN and CDR2 SYDVKM.

V gene TRBV28 combines with J gene TRBJ2-2; TRBD2 matches at 7 bases. The CDR3 contains 15 residues. From germline, CDR1 is MDHEN and CDR2 SYDVKM. V trimming: 1 base; J trimming: 3 bases; junction bases outside the gene matches: 2. CDR3 in DNA: TGTGCCAGCAGTTTATTGGGGAGGGACACCGGGGAGCTGTTTTTT. Its protein is CASSLLGRDTGELFF. Based on the CDR3 plus reference TRBV28 and TRBJ2-2, the full variable domain is DVKVTQSSRYLVKRTGEKVFLECVQDMDHENMFWYRQDPGLGLRLIYFSYDVKMKEKGDIPEGYSVSREKKERFSLILESASTNQTSMYLCASSLLGRDTGELFFGEGSRLTVL.

Concerning this clone: Additional DNA sequences in this sample encode the identical CDR3. This chain uses TRBV5-1 with TRBJ2-1, with 8 bases lining up with TRBD2. The CDR3 spans 14 residues. Germline V gene lookup returns CDR1 SGHRS and CDR2 YFSETQ. Losses at the gene ends were 5 bases for V and 4 bases for J; bases not matched to a gene: 5. CDR3: CASSLREAYNEQFF. CDR3 DNA: TGCGCCAGCAGTTTGCGGGAGGCTTACAATGAGCAGTTCTTC.

This sequence joins TRBV18 and TRBJ2-6; 7 nucleotides align to TRBD1. Trimming cost V 0 bases and J 0 bases; bases outside gene matches: 5. Germline V gives CDR1 KGHSH, CDR2 LQKENI. The CDR3 loop spans 18 amino acids. CDR3 in DNA: TGTGCCAGCTCACCACCGGGACAGACGATCTCTGGGGCCAACGTCCTGACTTTC. It encodes CASSPPGQTISGANVLTF.

The chain carries TRBV10-3 and TRBJ1-3; D is undetermined. Germline values: CDR1 ENHRY, CDR2 SYGVKD. The length of the CDR3 is 16 residues. Trimming cost V 1 base and J 2 bases, with 12 bases left between them. CDR3 protein: CAISELRGRPGNTIYF. The CDR3 region has the DNA TGTGCCATCAGTGAGTTGCGTGGGAGGCCTGGAAACACCATATATTTT.

The chain links TRBV18 to TRBJ1-1, with 9 bases identical to TRBD1. CDR1 and CDR2 (germline): KGHSH, LQKENI. J gave up 2 bases and V 5 bases, and 6 bases lay outside the gene matches. CDR3 size: 15 residues. The CDR3, as DNA: TGTGCCAGCTCAAAGGGGACAGGGATTAACACTGAAGCTTTCTTT. Protein: CASSKGTGINTEAFF.

The CDR3 here is CSAMLATTDTQYF. In nucleotides, the CDR3 is TGCAGCGCCATGCTAGCTACAACAGATACGCAGTATTTT. This chain connects TRBV29-1 to TRBJ2-3, with D maybe TRBD2 (5 bases). The ends were cut back, 7 bases at V and 3 bases at J, with 14 bases in the middle. Germline loops: CDR1 SQVTM, CDR2 ANQGSEA. This CDR3 contains 13 residues.

This clone showed up just once. The chain recombines TRBV5-1 with TRBJ1-1; the match to TRBD1 covers 8 bases. Germline V gives CDR1 SGHRS, CDR2 YFSETQ. The CDR3 is 14 residues long. V dropped 3 bases and J dropped 5; count of bases not matched to a gene: 6. CDR3 sequence: CASSSNTGGTEAFF. DNA of the CDR3: TGCGCCAGCAGCTCTAACACAGGGGGGACTGAAGCTTTCTTT.

A word on this clone: Distinct nucleotide sequences in the sample also encode this CDR3. This sequence joins TRBV6-1 and TRBJ1-1; D uncertain. Trimming removed 2 bases from V and 1 base from J, with 8 bases in between. The CDR3 is 14 amino acids. The germline CDR1 and CDR2 sequences are MNHNS and SASEGT. This CDR3 reads CASSELGGNTEAFF. DNA of the CDR3: TGTGCCAGCAGTGAATTAGGCGGGAACACTGAAGCTTTCTTT.

The chain has TRBV6-5 and TRBJ2-7; no clear D gene. The CDR3 spans 14 residues. Germline V gives CDR1 MNHEY, CDR2 SVGAGI. Trimming stripped 7 bases from V and 0 bases from J, with 13 bases between. CDR3 sequence: CASTPARSSYEQYF. CDR3 nucleotide sequence: TGTGCCAGCACCCCAGCGCGAAGCTCCTACGAGCAGTACTTC.

This rearrangement joins TRBV3-1 (or the pseudogene TRBV3-2) to TRBJ1-2, with D perhaps matching TRBD1 (6 bases). CDR3 length equals 14 residues. Germline CDR1 and CDR2: LGHDT and YNNKEL (reference sequence). V lost 2 bases to trimming and J lost 7 bases, with 14 bases between them. CDR3 nucleotides: TGTGCCAGCAGCCAACTAACAGGGTGGAGTGGCTACACCTTC. As protein: CASSQLTGWSGYTF.

The V call is TRBV6-1, the J call TRBJ2-3; D unresolved. The germline CDR1 and CDR2 sequences are MNHNS and SASEGT. This CDR3 is built from 17 residues. Trimming removed 2 bases from V and 4 bases from J, with 19 bases in between. CDR3 nucleotides: TGTGCCAGCAGTGAATTGATGGGTGCTAGTATCCCAGATACGCAGTATTTT. As protein: CASSELMGASIPDTQYF.

The chain recombines TRBV30 with TRBJ2-3; TRBD2 matches 15 bases. The CDR3 runs 15 residues. After removal of 1 base from V and 6 bases from J, the junction contained 2 bases not matched to a gene. Germline CDR1 GTSNPN, CDR2 SVGIG (reference sequence). For the CDR3, the DNA is TGTGCCTGGAGTGGCGGGACTAGCGGGAGGGATACGCAGTATTTT. As protein: CAWSGGTSGRDTQYF.

V is TRBV10-2 and J is TRBJ2-1; 9 bases fit TRBD2. CDR3 size: 15 residues. Germline values: CDR1 WSHSY, CDR2 SAAADI. V lost 8 bases, J lost 6 bases, and 11 bases stayed unmatched. CDR3 protein: CASRWGSGSGNEQFF. The CDR3 DNA reads TGCGCCAGCCGCTGGGGTAGCGGGAGTGGCAATGAGCAGTTCTTC.

V is TRBV30 and J is TRBJ2-2, with D hard to call. With 1 base removed from V and 6 bases from J, the gap between germline ends came to 6 bases. The CDR3 contains 12 residues. Germline V gives CDR1 GTSNPN, CDR2 SVGIG (reference sequence). The CDR3 DNA is TGTGCCTGGAGTGAGAGCGCCGGGGAGCTGTTTTTT. Amino acid sequence: CAWSESAGELFF. Drawing the rest from reference TRBV30 and TRBJ2-2, the complete variable domain is SQTIHQWPATLVQPVGSPLSLECTVEGTSNPNLYWYRQAAGRGLQLLFYSVGIGQISSEVPQNLSASRPQDRQFILSSKKLLLSDSGFYLCAWSESAGELFFGEGSRLTVL.

The V call is TRBV5-1, the J call TRBJ1-5, with 9 nucleotides matching TRBD1. CDR1 and CDR2 from the germline V gene are SGHRS and YFSETQ. This CDR3 has 15 amino acids. V shed 4 bases, J shed 7 bases, and the junction held 9 bases outside the gene matches. CDR3 bases: TGCGCCAGCAGCCCCGGGACAGGGCGACGACAGCCCCAGCATTTT. Amino acid sequence: CASSPGTGRRQPQHF.

This clone appeared a few times. The chain combines TRBV7-8 with TRBJ2-1; 7 nucleotides align to TRBD2. Germline assignment: CDR1 SGHVS and CDR2 FQNEAQ. The CDR3 has 15 amino acids. V was pared by 5 bases and J by 6 bases, with 10 bases of the junction left unmatched. CDR3 residues: CASSGGRALPNEQFF. As DNA, the CDR3 is TGTGCCAGCAGCGGAGGGAGGGCTTTACCCAATGAGCAGTTCTTC.

This chain connects TRBV5-8 to TRBJ1-5, with TRBD1 identical over 10 bases. Trimming at V came to 0 bases and at J to 5 bases, leaving 5 bases not matched to a gene. The CDR3 consists of 16 residues. CDR1 and CDR2 from the germline V gene are SGHTS and YDEGEE. For the CDR3, the DNA is TGTGCCAGCAGCTTGGCCCCCGGGACAGGGGATCAGCCCCAGCATTTT. It translates to CASSLAPGTGDQPQHF. Looking up the rest from reference TRBV5-8 and TRBJ1-5 gives the full variable domain: EAGVTQSPTHLIKTRGQQATLRCSPISGHTSVYWYQQALGLGLQFLLWYDEGEERNRGNFPPRFSGRQFPNYSSELNVNALELEDSALYLCASSLAPGTGDQPQHFGDGTRLSIL.

This chain joins TRBV7-2 and TRBJ2-1; 16 bases map to TRBD2. CDR1 and CDR2 from the germline V gene are SGHTA and FQGNSA. This CDR3 spans 15 amino acids. Unmatched junction bases numbered 4, after V lost 5 bases and J lost 9 bases. CDR3 sequence reads: CASSQGLAGGVEQFF. The DNA of the CDR3 is TGTGCCAGCAGCCAGGGACTAGCGGGAGGGGTTGAGCAGTTCTTC.

V and J are TRBV6-5 and TRBJ1-2; D not resolved. The CDR3 consists of 15 residues. Trimming took off 0 bases at V and 6 bases at J, with 14 bases between the two ends. Germline V gene data show CDR1 as MNHEY and CDR2 as SVGAGI. CDR3 loop: CASSYSMAGKDGYTF. The CDR3 DNA reads as TGTGCCAGCAGTTACTCGATGGCAGGAAAAGATGGCTACACCTTC.